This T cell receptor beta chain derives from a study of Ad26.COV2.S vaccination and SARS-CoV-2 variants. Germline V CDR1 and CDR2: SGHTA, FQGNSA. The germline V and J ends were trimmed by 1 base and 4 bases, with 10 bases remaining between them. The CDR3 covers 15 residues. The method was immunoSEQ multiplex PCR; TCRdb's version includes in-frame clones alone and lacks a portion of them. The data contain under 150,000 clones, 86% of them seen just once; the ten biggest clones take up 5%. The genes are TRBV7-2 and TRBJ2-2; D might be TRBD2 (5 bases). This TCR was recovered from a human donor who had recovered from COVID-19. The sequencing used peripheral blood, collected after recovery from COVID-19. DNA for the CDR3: TGTGCCAGCAGCTTAGGTTCGGCGGGCACCGGGGAGCTGTTTTTT. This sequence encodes CASSLGSAGTGELFF.